The 14 T cell receptor beta chains below were found in one sample sequenced in a study of identical twins. TCRdb re-called the 5' RACE reads through MiXCR, storing one row per CDR3 protein. Here the sample spans 1.5 million or so distinct CDR3 sequences, around 33% being singletons. The specimen sequenced was cord blood. The source of these receptors is a newborn girl in good health.

Only a few counts were recorded for this clonotype. The chain employs TRBV7-9 and TRBJ2-3; D is perhaps TRBD2 (5 bases). V lost 1 base and J lost 4, with 15 bases in between. The V gene's germline CDR1 is SEHNR and CDR2 FQNEAQ (reference sequence). The CDR3 covers 16 residues. As DNA, the CDR3 is TGTGCCAGCAGCTTAGGGGTACGGACTTTCGCAGATACGCAGTATTTT. Its protein is CASSLGVRTFADTQYF. Full variable domain (rest looked up from reference TRBV7-9 and TRBJ2-3): DTGVSQNPRHKITKRGQNVTFRCDPISEHNRLYWYRQTLGQGPEFLTYFQNEAQLEKSRLLSDRFSAERPKGSFSTLEIQRTEQGDSAMYLCASSLGVRTFADTQYFGPGTRLTVL.

The chain uses TRBV20-1 and TRBJ2-1, with 8 bases identical to TRBD1. CDR1 DFQATT and CDR2 SNEGSKA come from the germline V gene (reference sequence). The CDR3 sequence is 14 residues long. The V and J ends lost 6 bases and 7 bases, in that order; junction bases with no gene match: 11. The CDR3 here is CSARRDRLGNEQFF. The CDR3 bases are TGCAGTGCGCGGAGGGACAGGTTAGGGAATGAGCAGTTCTTC.

This clonotype has at least ten counts. The chain is built from TRBV20-1 and TRBJ1-2; D ambiguous. This CDR3 is built from 13 residues. Trimming shortened V by 1 base and J by 0 bases, and 6 bases separated the two germline ends. CDR1 DFQATT and CDR2 SNEGSKA come from the germline V gene (reference sequence). CDR3 coding DNA: TGCAGTGCTAGAGTTAGGGCTAACTATGGCTACACCTTC. Protein: CSARVRANYGYTF.

The CDR3 sequence: CASSPQKLVDQPQHF. In DNA form, the CDR3 reads TGTGCCAGCTCACCACAGAAGTTGGTGGATCAGCCCCAGCATTTT. The V call is TRBV18, the J call TRBJ1-5; unclear D gene. CDR3 length: 15 amino acids. Germline V gene data show CDR1 as KGHSH and CDR2 as LQKENI. The V end lost 1 base, the J end lost 5 bases, and 12 bases lay between the germline ends.

This clonotype was picked up many times. The rearrangement links TRBV18 to TRBJ2-5; D could derive from TRBD1 or TRBD2 (5 bases each). This CDR3 has 12 amino acids. CDR1 KGHSH and CDR2 LQKENI come from the germline V gene. The V gene lost 3 bases and the J gene lost 3 bases, with 5 bases spanning the gap. The CDR3 DNA reads TGTGCCAGCTCACCGGGGGAAGAGACCCAGTACTTC. The encoded protein is CASSPGEETQYF.

This clonotype has only a few counts. The V gene is TRBV11-1, the J gene TRBJ2-1; D unclear. Germline V gene sequence: CDR1 SGHAT, CDR2 FQDESV (reference sequence). V was pared by 5 bases and J by 0 bases, with 29 bases between. The CDR3 has 21 residues. The CDR3 nucleotides read TGTGCCAGCAGCCATGGACCGCCCTTCCGGAAGACTTATTACTCCTACAATGAGCAGTTCTTC. As protein: CASSHGPPFRKTYYSYNEQFF.

The J gene is TRBJ2-7, the V gene TRBV28, with 10 bases aligning to TRBD2. This CDR3 region has 18 residues. After removal of 5 bases from V and 4 bases from J, the junction contained 17 bases not matched to a gene. The V gene's germline CDR1 is MDHEN and CDR2 SYDVKM. CDR3 residues: CASSPESKLAGLSYEQYF. The CDR3 coding sequence is TGTGCCAGCAGTCCGGAAAGTAAACTAGCGGGACTCTCGTACGAGCAGTACTTC.

V is TRBV25-1 and J is TRBJ1-1; weak D call: TRBD1 (6 bases). The CDR3 is made up of 16 amino acids. The V end lost 1 base, the J end lost 3 bases, and 15 bases lay between the germline ends. In germline, CDR1 is MGHDK, CDR2 SYGVNS. CDR3 sequence: CASSESVGGGDTEAFF. Written as DNA, the CDR3 is TGTGCCAGCAGTGAATCGGTCGGGGGCGGGGACACTGAAGCTTTCTTT.

This clonotype was seen only a few times. The genes are TRBV29-1 and TRBJ2-7; 7 bases fit TRBD2. This CDR3 has 14 residues. Germline CDR1 is SQVTM and CDR2 is ANQGSEA. The junction had 8 bases not matched to a gene; V was cut back by 4 bases and J by 2 bases. The CDR3: CSVVLRESPYEQYF. For the CDR3, the DNA is TGCAGCGTTGTTCTGCGGGAGTCACCCTACGAGCAGTACTTC.

The rearrangement links TRBV20-1 to TRBJ2-7; 7 bases are shared with TRBD2. Unmatched junction bases numbered 8, after V lost 3 bases and J lost 0 bases. Germline CDR1 reads DFQATT; CDR2 reads SNEGSKA (reference sequence). The CDR3 consists of 15 residues. CDR3 loop: CSASLGLGLSYEQYF. The CDR3 DNA follows: TGCAGTGCTAGTCTCGGACTAGGGCTCTCCTACGAGCAGTACTTC.

V usage is TRBV7-2 and J usage is TRBJ2-1; 7 bases agree with TRBD2. V shed 5 bases and J 2 bases; nucleotides not matched to a gene: 12. CDR1 and CDR2 from the germline V gene are SGHTA and FQGNSA. The CDR3 length is 17 residues. The CDR3 region has the DNA TGTGCCAGCAGCGCCTTAGCGGGTGGGCCCGCCTACAATGAGCAGTTCTTC. Amino acids: CASSALAGGPAYNEQFF.

Points on this clonotype: Relative to the germline gene, one junction end is altered; a read error may explain this. The rearrangement joins TRBV29-1 to TRBJ2-4, with 8 bases matching TRBD2. CDR3 length: 18 residues. Per the germline V gene, CDR1 is SQVTM and CDR2 is ANQGSEA. The CDR3 sequence is CSVATGWAGGEVKNIQCF. CDR3 bases: TGCAGCGTTGCTACAGGGTGGGCGGGAGGAGAGGTCAAAAACATTCAGTGCTTC.

In its sample, this clonotype was seen a few times. This chain uses TRBV18 with TRBJ1-2; tentative D call: TRBD1 (5 bases). This CDR3 spans 14 amino acids. Germline V gene data show CDR1 as KGHSH and CDR2 as LQKENI. V lost 6 bases, J lost 5 bases, and 16 bases lay in between. CDR3 in DNA: TGTGCCAGCTCCCTAACCGGGACTCAATATGGCTACACCTTC. Translated: CASSLTGTQYGYTF.

The chain couples TRBV6-1 to TRBJ2-7, with no clear D. Germline values: CDR1 MNHNS, CDR2 SASEGT. The germline V and J ends were trimmed by 7 bases and 0 bases, with 13 bases remaining between them. The CDR3 is 14 residues long. In DNA form, the CDR3 reads TGTGCCAGCAAAAATTGGGCCAGCTCCTACGAGCAGTACTTC. Translating gives CASKNWASSYEQYF.